One and the same sample provided the 20 T cell receptor beta chains below, sequenced in a study of blood T cell repertoires in COVID-19. TCRdb's table, derived via immunoSEQ multiplex PCR, lists solely in-frame clones and lacks some. The sample gives over 45,000 clones, 75% to 80% of which show up once; around a fifth is in the top ten. The sample comprised peripheral blood. The receptors stem from a human donor with active or convalescent COVID-19. The donor label of this sample is uncertain.

This rearrangement joins TRBV3-1 (or the pseudogene TRBV3-2) to TRBJ2-7, with 7 nucleotides matching TRBD2. J gave up 4 bases and V 4 bases, and 4 bases lay outside the gene matches. The CDR3 loop spans 13 amino acids. From germline, CDR1 is LGHDT and CDR2 YNNKEL (reference sequence). CDR3 sequence (DNA): TGTGCCAGCAGCCTGGCGCGGGGGTACGAGCAGTACTTC. This sequence encodes CASSLARGYEQYF.

This clone is classed as hyperexpanded. The chain joins TRBV11-2 to TRBJ1-1; D is possibly TRBD1 (5 bases). The CDR3 consists of 15 residues. CDR1 and CDR2 (germline): SGHAT, FQNNGV. V gave up 5 bases and J gave up 1 base, with 14 bases separating them. CDR3 protein: CASSPFWGGNTEAFF. The DNA for the CDR3 is TGTGCCAGCAGCCCTTTTTGGGGGGGGAACACTGAAGCTTTCTTT.

The chain combines TRBV2 with TRBJ2-1; 8 bases are a match to TRBD2. Germline V CDR1 and CDR2: SNHLY, FYNNEI. Losses at the gene ends were 1 base for V and 5 bases for J; bases not matched to a gene: 10. The CDR3 is 17 residues long. CDR3 DNA sequence: TGTGCCAGCAGTGAAGAAAGAGTAGCGGGATCAGACAATGAGCAGTTCTTC. Translated, it gives CASSEERVAGSDNEQFF.

J is TRBJ2-3 and V is TRBV29-1; weak D call: TRBD2 (6 bases). In germline, CDR1 is SQVTM, CDR2 ANQGSEA. Trimming left V 6 bases short and J 0 bases short, with 10 bases between. The CDR3 consists of 13 residues. This chain's CDR3 is CSVTGVSTDTQYF. CDR3 sequence (DNA): TGCAGCGTAACGGGGGTTAGCACAGATACGCAGTATTTT.

This chain links TRBV6-5 with TRBJ2-7; 7 bases match TRBD2. Germline trimming cut 5 bases from V and 6 bases from J; bases unmatched to any gene: 13. CDR3 length: 15 amino acids. CDR1 MNHEY and CDR2 SVGAGI come from the germline V gene. The CDR3 reads CASSPVGGGEGEQYF. The CDR3 nucleotides are TGTGCCAGCAGTCCTGTGGGCGGGGGTGAAGGCGAGCAGTACTTC.

The rearrangement links TRBV7-3 to TRBJ2-1; 9 bases fit TRBD1. V lost 5 bases and J lost 4; bases outside the gene matches: 6. CDR1 is SGHTA, CDR2 FQGTGA, per germline. The CDR3 is made up of 15 amino acids. The CDR3 loop reads CASSPDRGEYNEQFF. DNA for the CDR3: TGTGCCAGCAGCCCGGACAGGGGCGAGTACAATGAGCAGTTCTTC.

The chain carries TRBV5-1 and TRBJ2-5; a possible D gene is TRBD2 (7 bases). Looked up from germline, CDR1 is SGHRS and CDR2 is YFSETQ. The ends were cut back, 6 bases at V and 1 base at J, with 22 bases in the middle. The CDR3 contains 17 residues. CDR3 loop: CASTYGGRSGTQETQYF. CDR3 DNA: TGCGCCAGCACCTACGGGGGGCGGAGCGGCACCCAAGAGACCCAGTACTTC.

The genes are TRBV5-1 and TRBJ1-1; 7 nucleotides line up with TRBD1. The CDR3 sequence is 15 residues long. CDR1 SGHRS and CDR2 YFSETQ come from the germline V gene. The J segment lost 3 bases and the V segment lost 1 base, leaving 6 bases of the junction unmatched. The DNA of the CDR3 is TGCGCCAGCAGCTTGTCGGCAGGGGGTGACACTGAAGCTTTCTTT. Encoded protein: CASSLSAGGDTEAFF.

The rearrangement uses TRBV4-3 and TRBJ1-2; D gene ambiguous. V was trimmed by 4 bases and J by 0 bases, leaving 9 bases between them. CDR1 is LGHNA and CDR2 is YSLEER in the germline V gene. The CDR3 totals 14 residues. CDR3 protein: CASSRGGANYGYTF. CDR3 in DNA: TGCGCCAGCAGCCGCGGAGGCGCTAACTATGGCTACACCTTC.

The sample holds one count of this clone. DNA of the CDR3: TGTGCCAGCAGCGCCCGACAGGGTTTCACTGAAGCTTTCTTT. Amino acids: CASSARQGFTEAFF. The rearrangement uses TRBV9 and TRBJ1-1, with TRBD1 identical over 7 bases. The CDR3 extends over 14 amino acids. Trimming at V came to 3 bases and at J to 4 bases, leaving 6 bases not matched to a gene. The germline V gene has CDR1 SGDLS and CDR2 YYNGEE.

J is TRBJ2-3 and V is TRBV7-2; the D gene is possibly TRBD1 (5 bases). The CDR3 contains 13 residues. CDR1 is SGHTA and CDR2 is FQGNSA in the germline V gene. V was shortened by 4 bases and J by 2 bases, with 7 bases between the two germline ends. The CDR3 DNA reads as TGTGCCAGCAGCTCCGGACACACAGATACGCAGTATTTT. Amino acids: CASSSGHTDTQYF.

The V call is TRBV18, the J call TRBJ1-4; perhaps TRBD1 as D (6 bases). The CDR3 runs to 15 residues. V was trimmed by 3 bases and J by 8 bases, leaving 16 bases between them. Germline CDR1 reads KGHSH; CDR2 reads LQKENI. CDR3 residues: CASSPSGGLKEKLFF. The CDR3, as DNA: TGTGCCAGCTCACCTTCCGGGGGGCTCAAGGAAAAACTGTTTTTT.

The rearrangement links TRBV6-5 to TRBJ1-2; D is ambiguous. CDR1 MNHEY and CDR2 SVGAGI come from the germline V gene. The CDR3 spans 15 residues. The germline V and J ends were trimmed by 0 bases and 3 bases, with 11 bases remaining between them. CDR3 DNA sequence: TGTGCCAGCAGTTACTCTGAGGGCAGCCACTATGGCTACACCTTC. The encoded protein is CASSYSEGSHYGYTF.

V gene TRBV4-1 combines with J gene TRBJ2-1; the match to TRBD2 covers 8 bases. CDR3 length: 17 amino acids. V trimming: 0 bases; J trimming: 2 bases; junction bases outside the gene matches: 6. In germline, CDR1 is MGHRA, CDR2 YSYEKL. As DNA, the CDR3 is TGCGCCAGCAGCCAAGATCCAGCGGGAGTCACCTACAATGAGCAGTTCTTC. Residues: CASSQDPAGVTYNEQFF.

This clone came up a few times. The chain employs TRBV28 and TRBJ1-5, with 9 positions matching TRBD1. The CDR3 runs 15 residues. V lost 4 bases to trimming and J lost 2 bases; unmatched junction nucleotides: 3. Germline lookup yields CDR1 MDHEN and CDR2 SYDVKM. In DNA, the CDR3 is TGTGCCAGCAGTTCTAGACAGGGGGGCAATCAGCCCCAGCATTTT. Protein product: CASSSRQGGNQPQHF.

This chain uses TRBV3-1 (or the pseudogene TRBV3-2) with TRBJ2-1; 8 bases are a match to TRBD2. The junction had 9 bases not matched to a gene; V was cut back by 2 bases and J by 9 bases. Looked up from germline, CDR1 is LGHDT and CDR2 is YNNKEL (reference sequence). The CDR3 runs to 15 residues. CDR3 nucleotides: TGTGCCAGCAGCCAACATCCGGGACTAGGGACTGAGCAGTTCTTC. Translation: CASSQHPGLGTEQFF.

DNA for the CDR3: TGTGCTAGTGGTCCCGGACAGGGCGAGACCCAGTACTTC. Translating it yields CASGPGQGETQYF. J is TRBJ2-5 and V is TRBV12-5; the match to TRBD1 covers 8 bases. The CDR3 runs 13 residues. The germline V gene encodes CDR1 LGHNT and CDR2 FRNRAP. V lost 5 bases and J lost 5; bases outside the gene matches: 4. Drawing the rest from reference TRBV12-5 and TRBJ2-5, the complete variable domain is DARVTQTPRHKVTEMGQEVTMRCQPILGHNTVFWYRQTMMQGLELLAYFRNRAPLDDSGMPKDRFSAEMPDATLATLKIQPSEPRDSAVYFCASGPGQGETQYFGPGTRLLVL.

The genes are TRBV27 and TRBJ1-5; 7 bases fit TRBD1. Trimming cost V 1 base and J 2 bases; bases outside gene matches: 17. This CDR3 spans 20 amino acids. Germline CDR1 is MNHEY and CDR2 is SMNVEV (reference sequence). CDR3 sequence reads: CASSLFRQSGTAGGNQPQHF. The CDR3 DNA is TGTGCCAGCAGTTTATTTCGGCAATCTGGGACAGCGGGGGGCAATCAGCCCCAGCATTTT.

The rearrangement uses TRBV7-9 and TRBJ2-5; D is ambiguous. Trimming cost V 7 bases and J 0 bases, with 6 bases left between them. The CDR3 consists of 12 residues. Looked up from germline, CDR1 is SEHNR and CDR2 is FQNEAQ (reference sequence). CDR3 sequence: CASNGYQETQYF. DNA of the CDR3: TGTGCCAGCAACGGGTACCAAGAGACCCAGTACTTC.

The chain combines TRBV11-2 with TRBJ2-2; D is perhaps TRBD1 (5 bases). V was pared by 5 bases and J by 4 bases, with 11 bases between. The V gene's germline CDR1 is SGHAT and CDR2 FQNNGV. The CDR3 spans 14 residues. DNA of the CDR3: TGTGCCAGCAGCCCAGGGTGGGGCACCGGGGAGCTGTTTTTT. It specifies CASSPGWGTGELFF.